One sample yielded the 20 T cell receptor beta chains listed below, sequenced in a study of shared clonotypes between healthy human individuals. Produced via immunoSEQ multiplex PCR; TCRdb's table is partial and in-frame only. Counted here are approximately 480,000 clones, about 75% occurring once; the ten biggest clones make up around 12%. Sequencing input: PBMCs. These receptors were obtained from a woman in her 40s in good health. Some clones in this sample may be carry-over from other donors' samples.

The CDR3 coding sequence is TGTGCCAGCAGTGCGGGATCCGCCCCAGATACGCAGTATTTT. This sequence encodes CASSAGSAPDTQYF. The V and J genes are TRBV2 and TRBJ2-3; the D gene is possibly TRBD2 (5 bases). The germline CDR1 and CDR2 sequences are SNHLY and FYNNEI. The CDR3 spans 14 residues. V shed 4 bases and J shed 4 bases, with 12 bases lying between them.

The genes are TRBV18 and TRBJ2-1; D remains ambiguous. Trimming removed 2 bases at V and 6 bases at J, with 11 bases between. This CDR3 contains 14 residues. CDR1 is KGHSH and CDR2 is LQKENI in the germline V gene. The CDR3 DNA sequence: TGTGCCAGCTCACCAATGGCCAGCTCCAATGAGCAGTTCTTC. Translation: CASSPMASSNEQFF. The whole variable domain, remainder taken from reference TRBV18 and TRBJ2-1, is NAGVMQNPRHLVRRRGQEARLRCSPMKGHSHVYWYRQLPEEGLKFMVYLQKENIIDESGMPKERFSAEFPKEGPSILRIQQVVRGDSAAYFCASSPMASSNEQFFGPGTRLTVL.

The rearrangement joins TRBV15 to TRBJ2-1; D unclear. V was pared by 3 bases and J by 4 bases, with 13 bases between. CDR1 and CDR2 (germline): LNHNV, YYDKDF (reference sequence). This CDR3 contains 15 residues. The CDR3 nucleotides read TGTGCCACCAGCAGGGCAAGCGTAAGTTACAATGAGCAGTTCTTC. Translated: CATSRASVSYNEQFF.

This clone was picked up one time. V gene TRBV25-1 combines with J gene TRBJ2-7; perhaps TRBD2 as D (6 bases). Looked up from germline, CDR1 is MGHDK and CDR2 is SYGVNS. CDR3 length: 14 residues. V lost 4 bases and J 3 bases, leaving 13 bases between the germline ends. The CDR3, as DNA: TGTGCCAGCAGTGGTAGCGGAGGGGTCTACGAGCAGTACTTC. As protein: CASSGSGGVYEQYF.

This chain links TRBV7-8 with TRBJ1-3; D remains ambiguous. Trimming took 5 bases from V and 0 from J, leaving 11 bases between them. The germline V gene encodes CDR1 SGHVS and CDR2 FQNEAQ. The CDR3 extends over 15 amino acids. The CDR3 loop is CASSTTPYSGNTIYF. In nucleotides, the CDR3 is TGTGCCAGCAGCACGACACCTTACTCTGGAAACACCATATATTTT.

The rearrangement uses TRBV1 and TRBJ2-2. TRBV1 is annotated as a pseudogene. The CDR3 is made up of 19 amino acids. CDR3 region: CTSSQDEFPPPANTGELFF. The CDR3 region has the DNA TGCACCAGCAGCCAAGACGAGTTCCCCCCCCCAGCGAACACCGGGGAGCTGTTTTTT.

The rearrangement links TRBV19 to TRBJ1-1, with a possible D match to TRBD1 (5 bases). Germline assignment: CDR1 LNHDA and CDR2 SQIVND (reference sequence). This CDR3 has 14 residues. The V gene lost 4 bases and the J gene lost 8 bases, with 17 bases spanning the gap. The CDR3 DNA reads as TGTGCCAGTAGTACCCCTTACCGGGACCGGGAAGCTTTCTTT. Its translation: CASSTPYRDREAFF.

This sequence joins TRBV28 and TRBJ2-7, with TRBD1 as a possible D gene (6 bases). This CDR3 comprises 14 residues. CDR1 and CDR2 (germline): MDHEN, SYDVKM. The V end was cut by 6 bases, the J end by 1 base, with 13 bases between. Here the CDR3 reads CASRNRERSYEQYF. Here the CDR3 DNA reads TGTGCCAGCAGAAACAGGGAGCGATCCTACGAGCAGTACTTC.

The J gene is TRBJ2-1, the V gene TRBV7-2, with TRBD2 matching 8 bases. Germline CDR1 reads SGHTA; CDR2 reads FQGNSA. Trimming removed 2 bases from V and 11 bases from J; junction bases left unmatched: 5. The CDR3 is made up of 13 amino acids. The CDR3 protein is CASSLSGGSKQFF. DNA for the CDR3: TGTGCCAGCAGCTTATCGGGAGGGAGTAAGCAGTTCTTC.

On this clone itself: This likely stems from a read error, as it lies one base from a far larger clone. Other nucleotide sequences from this sample produce the same CDR3. This sequence joins TRBV15 and TRBJ2-1; 11 bases align to TRBD2. Germline CDR1 reads LNHNV; CDR2 reads YYDKDF (reference sequence). The CDR3 totals 15 residues. CDR3 amino acids: CATSGTSGSYNEQFF. In DNA, the CDR3 is TGTGCCACCAGCGGGACTAGCGGCTCCTACAATGAACAGTTCTTC.

This chain uses TRBV19 with TRBJ2-5; no firm D call. The germline V and J ends were trimmed by 1 base and 1 base, with 10 bases remaining between them. Per germline, CDR1 LNHDA and CDR2 SQIVND (reference sequence). The CDR3 covers 15 residues. CDR3 coding DNA: TGTGCCAGTAGTATAGTCACCGGACCCCAAGAGACCCAGTACTTC. Translation: CASSIVTGPQETQYF.

This chain connects TRBV28 to TRBJ1-2; a possible D gene is TRBD1 (6 bases). The CDR3 runs to 15 residues. V lost 6 bases and J 0 bases, leaving 14 bases between the germline ends. The germline V gene has CDR1 MDHEN and CDR2 SYDVKM. The CDR3 region is CASRKNRDTNYGYTF. The CDR3, as DNA: TGTGCCAGCAGAAAAAACAGGGATACTAACTATGGCTACACCTTC.

V usage is TRBV7-2 and J usage is TRBJ2-7; TRBD2 matches 7 bases. The trim removed 5 bases at V and 0 bases at J, leaving 7 bases unmatched. Germline V CDR1 and CDR2: SGHTA, FQGNSA. CDR3 length equals 15 residues. Here the CDR3 DNA reads TGTGCCAGCAGCACCACTAGCGCCGCCTCCTACGAGCAGTACTTC. This gives the protein CASSTTSAASYEQYF.

The chain links TRBV6-5 to TRBJ2-5; 7 nucleotides match TRBD1. The J call may be mistaken, given a closer DNA end match to TRBJ2-7. The CDR3 runs to 15 residues. Germline CDR1 is MNHEY and CDR2 is SVGAGI. In nucleotides, the CDR3 is TGTGCCAGCAGTTACACCGGGACAGCATCCTACGAGCAGTACTTC. It is translated as CASSYTGTASYEQYF.

The CDR3, as DNA: TGTGCCAGCAGCTTAAGGCGGGACGGAACCGGGGAGCTGTTTTTT. Translated, it gives CASSLRRDGTGELFF. V gene TRBV7-2 combines with J gene TRBJ2-2; TRBD2 is a possible D gene (6 bases). V lost 2 bases and J lost 5, with 12 bases in between. Germline V gives CDR1 SGHTA, CDR2 FQGNSA. CDR3 size: 15 residues. Drawing the rest from reference TRBV7-2 and TRBJ2-2, the complete variable domain is GAGVSQSPSNKVTEKGKDVELRCDPISGHTALYWYRQSLGQGLEFLIYFQGNSAPDKSGLPSDRFSAERTGGSVSTLTIQRTQQEDSAVYLCASSLRRDGTGELFFGEGSRLTVL.

The CDR3 loop is CASSYGTGGTEKLFF. For the CDR3, the DNA is TGTGCCAGCAGTTACGGGACAGGGGGTACTGAAAAACTGTTTTTT. J is TRBJ1-4 and V is TRBV6-5; 11 positions agree with TRBD1. The CDR3 has 15 residues. Germline V gene sequence: CDR1 MNHEY, CDR2 SVGAGI. V lost 2 bases, J lost 7 bases, and 3 bases stayed unmatched.

The V call is TRBV5-1, the J call TRBJ2-2; TRBD2 aligns across 9 bases. V gave up 6 bases and J gave up 0 bases; unmatched junction bases: 3. The CDR3 runs 15 residues. Germline CDR1 and CDR2: SGHRS and YFSETQ. The chain's CDR3 is CASTAGGANTGELFF. The CDR3 DNA sequence: TGCGCCAGCACTGCGGGAGGGGCGAACACCGGGGAGCTGTTTTTT.

This clone was seen once. The genes are TRBV29-1 and TRBJ2-5, with 9 bases matching TRBD2. The CDR3 is made up of 14 amino acids. Germline V CDR1 and CDR2: SQVTM, ANQGSEA. Unmatched junction bases numbered 5, after V lost 5 bases and J lost 1 base. The CDR3: CSVSTSGAQETQYF. CDR3 nucleotides: TGCAGCGTTTCGACTAGCGGTGCCCAAGAGACCCAGTACTTC.

This clone occurred once. V and J are TRBV7-2 and TRBJ2-3; D may be TRBD2 (6 bases). Germline V gene sequence: CDR1 SGHTA, CDR2 FQGNSA. The CDR3 runs 13 residues. The V end lost 5 bases, the J end lost 9 bases, and 15 bases lay between the germline ends. CDR3 sequence: CASSLSGGGTQYF. DNA of the CDR3: TGTGCCAGCAGCCTTAGCGGTGGCGGCACGCAGTATTTT. Together with reference TRBV7-2 and TRBJ2-3, the CDR3 gives the full variable domain: GAGVSQSPSNKVTEKGKDVELRCDPISGHTALYWYRQSLGQGLEFLIYFQGNSAPDKSGLPSDRFSAERTGGSVSTLTIQRTQQEDSAVYLCASSLSGGGTQYFGPGTRLTVL.

This clone was observed a handful of times. The sample holds other DNA sequences that translate to the same CDR3. The genes are TRBV5-1 and TRBJ2-1, with D uncertain. Trimming stripped 4 bases from V and 0 bases from J, with 11 bases between. Germline CDR1 and CDR2: SGHRS and YFSETQ. The CDR3 runs to 15 residues. The DNA for the CDR3 is TGCGCCAGCAGCCCTGACCCCAGCTCCTACAATGAGCAGTTCTTC. Translation gives CASSPDPSSYNEQFF.